This entry lists 14 T cell receptor beta chains sequenced from one sample in a study of glioma-infiltrating T cells (dated by TCRdb to the mid-2010s). Data came from an Illumina MiSeq. The iRepertoire nested amplicon-rescue multiplex PCR (arm-PCR) platform was used to amplify TCR alpha and beta CDR3 regions from RNA. TCRdb itself trimmed the public reads at Q25 with fastp, ran MiXCR and retained productive beta chains. Each entry is one CDR3 protein sequence, shown with its most common DNA and genes. This sample has several thousand distinct CDR3 sequences in its table, and about two fifths of those were observed once. The ten largest clones capture about half of the sample. The specimen sequenced was glioma tissue, nonneoplastic brain tissue, or PBMCs (not recorded which). These receptors came from a human donor with low-grade glioma or glioblastoma, undergoing nonglioma brain surgery, or in good health (not recorded which).

The rearrangement joins TRBV7-2 to TRBJ2-5; D is unclear. V was shortened by 0 bases and J by 6 bases, with 11 bases between the two germline ends. CDR3 length: 14 residues. CDR1 is SGHTA, CDR2 FQGNSA, per germline. The CDR3 sequence: CASSLASLNQTQYF. CDR3 sequence (DNA): TGTGCCAGCAGCTTAGCGAGTTTAAATCAGACCCAGTACTTC.

This clonotype appeared many times. The V call is TRBV6-1, the J call TRBJ1-6; D gene uncertain. Trimming pared 3 bases from V and 6 bases from J, leaving 9 bases between. The CDR3 runs to 14 residues. The germline V gene has CDR1 MNHNS and CDR2 SASEGT. CDR3 sequence: CASSEDGANSPLHF. The CDR3 nucleotides are TGTGCCAGCAGTGAGGACGGAGCTAATTCACCCCTCCACTTT.

This clonotype was detected ten times or more. This chain connects TRBV15 to TRBJ2-7; 11 bases agree with TRBD1. Germline CDR1 and CDR2: LNHNV and YYDKDF (reference sequence). This CDR3 region has 16 residues. Trimming cost V 4 bases and J 5 bases; bases outside gene matches: 10. The DNA of the CDR3 is TGTGCCACCAGCAAGAGAAGAGGGACAGGGGGTCACGAGCAGTACTTC. Protein product: CATSKRRGTGGHEQYF.

In this sample, this clonotype is large. The chain combines TRBV28 with TRBJ1-2; D gene ambiguous. Germline values: CDR1 MDHEN, CDR2 SYDVKM. This CDR3 is built from 12 residues. Trimming removed 4 bases at V and 4 bases at J, with 7 bases between. The CDR3 region has the DNA TGTGCCAGCAGTTCAACGTCCTATGGCTACACCTTC. Protein sequence: CASSSTSYGYTF.

Many counts were recorded for this clonotype. The chain carries TRBV15 and TRBJ2-3, with TRBD2 identical over 9 bases. Trimming cost V 1 base and J 5 bases; bases outside gene matches: 16. Germline values: CDR1 LNHNV, CDR2 YYDKDF (reference sequence). The CDR3 is 19 amino acids. CDR3 region: CATSRAQGAAGGPVDTQYF. As DNA, the CDR3 is TGTGCCACCAGCAGAGCTCAAGGGGCGGCGGGAGGGCCGGTAGATACGCAGTATTTT.

This clonotype was picked up many times. The J gene is TRBJ1-1, the V gene TRBV3-1; 9 positions match TRBD1. This CDR3 has 14 residues. The germline CDR1 and CDR2 sequences are LGHDT and YNNKEL (reference sequence). Trimming took 2 bases from V and 10 from J; bases not matched to a gene: 8. The CDR3 bases are TGTGCCAGCAGCCAACTGGGACAGGGTATTGGAGCTTTCTTT. Translated, it gives CASSQLGQGIGAFF.

V usage is TRBV7-2 and J usage is TRBJ2-5; D unresolved. The CDR3 covers 13 residues. Trimming pared 0 bases from V and 5 bases from J, leaving 7 bases between. Germline CDR1 is SGHTA and CDR2 is FQGNSA. CDR3 amino acids: CASSLASLETQYF. For the CDR3, the DNA is TGTGCCAGCAGCTTAGCGAGTTTGGAGACCCAGTACTTC.

This clonotype rates as medium-sized (0.01 to 0.1%). This chain connects TRBV3-1 to TRBJ2-3; D uncertain. Germline V lookup: CDR1 LGHDT, CDR2 YNNKEL (reference sequence). The ends were cut back, 4 bases at V and 1 base at J, with 9 bases in the middle. The CDR3 has 14 residues. The CDR3 region is CASSPPRGTDTQYF. As DNA, the CDR3 is TGTGCCAGCAGCCCCCCTCGGGGCACAGATACGCAGTATTTT.

V usage is TRBV6-9 and J usage is TRBJ2-3; D perhaps matches TRBD2 (6 bases). Trimming removed 3 bases from V and 2 bases from J, with 21 bases in between. The CDR3 length is 18 residues. Per germline, CDR1 MNHGY and CDR2 SVAAGI. The CDR3 DNA follows: TGTGCCAGCAGTTACGTTGGGCTAGCGTACGAATTCACAGATACGCAGTATTTT. Its protein is CASSYVGLAYEFTDTQYF.

By sample share, this clonotype is medium-sized. The rearrangement joins TRBV2 to TRBJ1-5; the D is unclear. This CDR3 is built from 14 residues. Germline loops: CDR1 SNHLY, CDR2 FYNNEI. The V gene lost 4 bases and the J gene lost 6 bases, with 13 bases spanning the gap. The CDR3 loop reads CASSAGEGSQPQHF. The CDR3 nucleotides read TGTGCCAGCAGTGCCGGGGAAGGCAGTCAGCCCCAGCATTTT.

In its sample, this clonotype ranks as medium-sized (0.01 to 0.1%). The genes are TRBV6-6 and TRBJ2-7; no reliable D call. Germline lookup yields CDR1 MNHNY and CDR2 SVGAGI (reference sequence). The length of the CDR3 is 13 residues. Trimming left V 0 bases short and J 4 bases short, with 7 bases between. CDR3 in DNA: TGTGCCAGCAGTTACTCATCCGAGTACGAGCAGTACTTC. Its translation: CASSYSSEYEQYF.

In this sample, this clonotype turned up many times. The rearrangement uses TRBV28 and TRBJ2-1; 8 nucleotides agree with TRBD2. This CDR3 comprises 16 residues. The trim removed 8 bases at V and 0 bases at J, leaving 9 bases unmatched. Looked up from germline, CDR1 is MDHEN and CDR2 is SYDVKM. In DNA form, the CDR3 reads TGTGCCAGCTCTAGTGCGGGGGGTGGCTCCTACAATGAGCAGTTCTTC. Translating it yields CASSSAGGGSYNEQFF.

On this clonotype itself: A read error may account for a junction end that differs from germline. The genes are TRBV6-1 and TRBJ2-1; 10 bases fit TRBD2. This CDR3 spans 15 amino acids. Germline V gene sequence: CDR1 MNHNS, CDR2 SASEGT. CDR3 DNA: TGTGGCAGCAGTGTTCTAGCGGGAGATTATAATGAGAAGTTCTTC. Residues: CGSSVLAGDYNEKFF.

This clonotype is medium-sized (0.01 to 0.1%) in the sample. The rearrangement links TRBV6-1 to TRBJ2-1; the match to TRBD2 covers 8 bases. The V segment lost 5 bases and the J segment 6 bases; nucleotides outside the gene matches: 9. CDR3 length equals 15 residues. CDR1 is MNHNS and CDR2 is SASEGT in the germline V gene. Written as DNA, the CDR3 is TGTGCCAGCAGTAGGGGGACTAGTCAGATCAATGAGCAGTTCTTC. It translates to CASSRGTSQINEQFF.